Presented here are 2 T cell receptor beta chains from one specimen sequenced in a study of CD8+ T cells in alopecia areata. TCR sequencing used cDNA made by reverse transcription of extracted RNA. TCRdb's copy holds only in-frame clones and misses some; the assay was immunoSEQ multiplex PCR. This table holds approximately 140,000 clones, roughly 48% found once. Input material: CD4+ T cells sorted from blood. Receptors were obtained from a human donor with alopecia areata.

The V and J genes are TRBV4-1 and TRBJ1-2; D is undetermined. This CDR3 has 11 residues. V was cut by 1 base and J by 8 bases, with 5 bases left in between. Germline CDR1 reads MGHRA; CDR2 reads YSYEKL. This chain's CDR3 is CASSQVDGYTF. Here the CDR3 DNA reads TGCGCCAGCAGCCAAGTCGACGGCTACACCTTC.

The chain couples TRBV30 to TRBJ1-2; D not resolved. Germline-derived CDR1 and CDR2 are GTSNPN and SVGIG (reference sequence). The CDR3 is made up of 13 amino acids. Trimming left V 0 bases short and J 8 bases short, with 13 bases between. CDR3 in DNA: TGTGCCTGGAGTGTATCCCGTCTATACGGCTACACCTTC. Translated, it gives CAWSVSRLYGYTF.